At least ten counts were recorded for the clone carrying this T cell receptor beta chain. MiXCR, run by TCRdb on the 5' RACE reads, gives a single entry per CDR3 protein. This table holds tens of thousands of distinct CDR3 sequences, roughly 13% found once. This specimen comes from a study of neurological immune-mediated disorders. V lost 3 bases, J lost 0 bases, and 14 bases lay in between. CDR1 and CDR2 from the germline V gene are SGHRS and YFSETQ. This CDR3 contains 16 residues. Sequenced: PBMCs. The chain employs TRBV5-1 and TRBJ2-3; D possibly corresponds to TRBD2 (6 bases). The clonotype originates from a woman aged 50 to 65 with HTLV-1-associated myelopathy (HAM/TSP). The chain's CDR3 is CASSSTGGTSTDTQYF. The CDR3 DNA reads TGCGCCAGCAGCTCAACCGGGGGAACTAGCACAGATACGCAGTATTTT.